The entry below describes one TCR beta chain. These data come from a study of blood T cell repertoires in COVID-19. Study overall: Collection of acute and convalescent COVID-19 samples took place in the United States, Italy and Spain. From T cells, B-cell-depleted T cells, or PBMCs came the material, which was cDNA or gDNA.

Authors' processing steps: For nucleated cells, counts were estimated from reference gene primer amplification. The data were produced by immunoSEQ multiplex PCR, yet TCRdb's version contains in-frame clones alone and is incomplete. The V and J calls and the clone size are those of that table, but D and trimming were determined from the DNA. Seen here are 130,000 or so clones, 84% observed once, and the top ten hold more than 1.4%. J lost 6 bases, V lost 5 bases, and 10 bases had no gene match. Germline V gene data show CDR1 as SGHAT and CDR2 as FQNNGV. The CDR3 has 15 amino acids. The sequence derives from a man aged 55 to 70 with acute or convalescent COVID-19. The chain recombines TRBV11-2 with TRBJ2-3, with TRBD1 matching over 8 bases. Sequencing used peripheral blood. As DNA, the CDR3 is TGTGCCAGCAGCCAATTACAGGGGGTCGGGGATACGCAGTATTTT. Translated, it gives CASSQLQGVGDTQYF. Full variable domain (rest looked up from reference TRBV11-2 and TRBJ2-3): EAGVAQSPRYKIIEKRQSVAFWCNPISGHATLYWYQQILGQGPKLLIQFQNNGVVDDSQLPKDRFSAERLKGVDSTLKIQPAKLEDSAVYLCASSQLQGVGDTQYFGPGTRLTVL.